Listed here is a single TCR beta chain. Its antigen is unidentified. These data originate in a study of PD-L1 blockade in urothelial cancer. Whole-study context: Prior regimens of chemotherapy numbered 0 to 3 per patient.

Whole-study results and caveats: Pretreatment clonality of the blood TCR repertoire below the median was predictive of superior survival.

The V gene's germline CDR1 is SGHVS and CDR2 FNYEAQ. The CDR3 consists of 16 residues. The V and J ends lost 5 bases and 1 base, in that order; junction bases with no gene match: 8. Data came from immunoSEQ multiplex PCR; TCRdb stores just in-frame clones and leaves some out. The sample consists of tens of thousands of clones, around 88% of them appearing once. This receptor was obtained from a man in his fifties or sixties with urothelial cancer. The V gene is TRBV7-6, the J gene TRBJ2-4; 7 bases fit TRBD1. Material: PBMCs, obtained around atezolizumab (anti-PD-L1) treatment. The CDR3 nucleotides are TGTGCCAGCAGCCCCGGACAGGTCTGGGCCAAAAACATTCAGTACTTC. Its protein product is CASSPGQVWAKNIQYF.